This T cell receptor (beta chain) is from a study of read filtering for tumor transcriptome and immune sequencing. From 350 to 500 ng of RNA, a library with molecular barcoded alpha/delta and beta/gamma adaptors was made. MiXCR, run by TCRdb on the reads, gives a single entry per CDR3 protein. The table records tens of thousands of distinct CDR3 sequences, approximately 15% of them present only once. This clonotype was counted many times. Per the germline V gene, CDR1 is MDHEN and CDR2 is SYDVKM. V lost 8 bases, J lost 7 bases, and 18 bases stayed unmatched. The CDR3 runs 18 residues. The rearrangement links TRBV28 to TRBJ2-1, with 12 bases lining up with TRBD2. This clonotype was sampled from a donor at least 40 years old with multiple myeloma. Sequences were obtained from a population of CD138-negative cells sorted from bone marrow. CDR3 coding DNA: TGTGCCAGCCCTCCAACACCCGGGGCTAGCGGGAGGGTTAATGAGCAGTTCTTC. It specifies CASPPTPGASGRVNEQFF.